Listed here are 10 T cell receptor beta chains from one sample, sequenced in a study of T cell responses to AZD1222 COVID-19 vaccine. The data were produced by immunoSEQ multiplex PCR, yet TCRdb's version contains in-frame clones alone and is incomplete. The top ten hold roughly 1.5% of the sample, which has just under 150,000 clones, approximately 89% seen once. Specimen: peripheral blood, collected 28 days after the second AZD1222 dose. The source is an adult who received the AZD1222 COVID-19 vaccine.

The V and J genes are TRBV6-5 and TRBJ1-6, with 9 bases lining up with TRBD1. Germline loops: CDR1 MNHEY, CDR2 SVGAGI. This CDR3 comprises 15 residues. Trimming took 11 bases from V and 13 from J; bases not matched to a gene: 18. CDR3 coding DNA: TGTGCCCGTATTCGCCGGGACAGGGCCTATGGCCCCCTCCACTTT. It translates to CARIRRDRAYGPLHF.

V and J are TRBV18 and TRBJ1-1; D not resolved. This CDR3 spans 15 amino acids. V was clipped by 2 bases and J by 1 base, with 11 bases between them. Looked up from germline, CDR1 is KGHSH and CDR2 is LQKENI. In DNA form, the CDR3 reads TGTGCCAGCTCACCATTCCCCTCATCGAACACTGAAGCTTTCTTT. Residues: CASSPFPSSNTEAFF.

The chain carries TRBV5-6 and TRBJ1-5; D unresolved. The germline V gene encodes CDR1 SGHDT and CDR2 YYEEEE. The CDR3 has 15 amino acids. V lost 2 bases and J 3 bases, leaving 12 bases between the germline ends. CDR3 DNA sequence: TGTGCCAGCAGCTTAAAGGACCGATCCAATCAGCCCCAGCATTTT. It yields the protein CASSLKDRSNQPQHF.

This clone was seen a single time. CDR3 sequence: CASSGGLAGTYEQYF. In DNA, the CDR3 is TGTGCCAGTAGTGGCGGACTAGCGGGAACCTACGAGCAGTACTTC. The V gene is TRBV19, the J gene TRBJ2-7, with TRBD2 matching over 12 bases. Germline V gene sequence: CDR1 LNHDA, CDR2 SQIVND (reference sequence). Germline trimming cut 5 bases from V and 2 bases from J; bases unmatched to any gene: 4. This CDR3 comprises 15 residues.

The J gene is TRBJ2-5, the V gene TRBV5-1; D remains ambiguous. The CDR3 is 12 residues long. From germline, CDR1 is SGHRS and CDR2 YFSETQ. The V end was cut by 4 bases, the J end by 5 bases, with 9 bases between. The CDR3 DNA reads TGCGCCAGCAGCCCGACTTTGGAGACCCAGTACTTC. Protein: CASSPTLETQYF.

This clone was counted many times. The chain combines TRBV5-6 with TRBJ2-7; 10 bases align to TRBD2. V was clipped by 4 bases and J by 7 bases; unmatched bases: 5. Germline CDR1 is SGHDT and CDR2 is YYEEEE. CDR3 length: 13 residues. The CDR3 DNA is TGTGCCAGCAGCCTAGCGGGAGTGGGGGAGCAGTACTTC. It yields the protein CASSLAGVGEQYF.

V is TRBV19 and J is TRBJ1-1; D perhaps matches TRBD1 (5 bases). The CDR3 runs to 15 residues. V lost 5 bases and J 1 base, leaving 14 bases between the germline ends. Germline V gene data show CDR1 as LNHDA and CDR2 as SQIVND (reference sequence). The CDR3: CASSRSGSWNTEAFF. The CDR3 coding sequence is TGTGCCAGTAGTCGGTCAGGGTCATGGAACACTGAAGCTTTCTTT.

This clone has a handful of counts. The chain has TRBV7-2 and TRBJ1-6, with D tentatively TRBD1 (6 bases). V was cut by 7 bases and J by 6 bases, with 28 bases left in between. The CDR3 has 19 amino acids. Germline loops: CDR1 SGHTA, CDR2 FQGNSA. The CDR3 bases are TGTGCCAGCAACGAGGGGGGGGCTCGGGTTCAGTGGCGTAATTCACCCCTCCACTTT. This sequence encodes CASNEGGARVQWRNSPLHF.

The count of this clone is one. The chain recombines TRBV4-3 with TRBJ2-2, with D perhaps TRBD2 (5 bases). Germline V gene sequence: CDR1 LGHNA, CDR2 YSLEER. Between the trimmed V and J ends, which lost 1 base and 0 bases, there was a span of 9 bases. The CDR3 has 16 amino acids. CDR3 loop: CASSQGTVPNTGELFF. The DNA of the CDR3 is TGCGCCAGCAGCCAAGGGACTGTCCCGAACACCGGGGAGCTGTTTTTT.

The chain links TRBV7-9 to TRBJ1-1; no firm D call. Per germline, CDR1 SEHNR and CDR2 FQNEAQ (reference sequence). V was trimmed by 5 bases and J by 0 bases, leaving 19 bases between them. This CDR3 is 17 amino acids long. The CDR3 sequence is CASSRSIIGKMNTEAFF. DNA of the CDR3: TGTGCCAGCAGCCGTTCGATTATCGGGAAGATGAACACTGAAGCTTTCTTT. The full variable domain, rest sourced from reference TRBV7-9 and TRBJ1-1, is DTGVSQNPRHKITKRGQNVTFRCDPISEHNRLYWYRQTLGQGPEFLTYFQNEAQLEKSRLLSDRFSAERPKGSFSTLEIQRTEQGDSAMYLCASSRSIIGKMNTEAFFGQGTRLTVV.